This T cell receptor (beta chain) was identified in a study of naive and memory T cell subsets. The CDR3 totals 14 residues. V was shortened by 4 bases and J by 9 bases, with 16 bases between the two germline ends. CDR1 MNHEY and CDR2 SMNVEV come from the germline V gene (reference sequence). Reverse transcription of blood and skin TCR RNA was primed at alpha and beta constant regions. In TCRdb, the 5' RACE reads were re-called with MiXCR into one record per CDR3 protein. The sample includes approximately 27,000 distinct CDR3 sequences, roughly 25% of them seen just once. This clonotype is medium-sized within its sample. Adult healthy volunteers gave 2.5 ml peripheral blood for whole-blood RNA.

This receptor was taken from a female donor in good health. This chain uses TRBV27 with TRBJ1-5; TRBD1 is a possible D gene (5 bases). The CDR3 region is CASSSRDFAGPQHF. The CDR3 bases are TGTGCCAGCAGTTCGAGGGACTTCGCTGGGCCCCAGCATTTT.